Presented here are 6 T cell receptor beta chains from one specimen sequenced in a study of blood T cell repertoires in COVID-19 (dated by TCRdb to the early 2020s). Libraries came from the immunoSEQ multiplex PCR assay. TCRdb stores this immuneACCESS table with in-frame sequences only. Part of the clones is absent; in the studies checked, under half of the shortfall reflects unresolved V genes, and no reason is known for the rest. This sample comprises 350,000 to 400,000 clones, around 90% of them detected only once. The biggest ten clones account for 6.5% of the sample. Source material: peripheral blood. Receptors were obtained from a young man with active or convalescent COVID-19.

This chain uses TRBV19 with TRBJ1-5, with 7 bases matching TRBD1. J was trimmed by 4 bases and V by 3 bases; bases with no gene match: 6. The CDR3 is 15 amino acids. Germline V gene data show CDR1 as LNHDA and CDR2 as SQIVND (reference sequence). The CDR3 bases are TGTGCCAGTAGTATCCGGGACAGCCTAAATCAGCCCCAGCATTTT. Protein sequence: CASSIRDSLNQPQHF.

Of note for this clone: This CDR3 is also generated by other DNA sequences in the sample. The V call is TRBV19, the J call TRBJ2-7; D is perhaps TRBD1 (6 bases). The CDR3 contains 13 residues. CDR1 LNHDA and CDR2 SQIVND come from the germline V gene (reference sequence). Trimming pared 3 bases from V and 4 bases from J, leaving 10 bases between. CDR3 nucleotide sequence: TGTGCCAGTAGTATGGGACAAGCTTACGAGCAGTACTTC. This gives the protein CASSMGQAYEQYF.

This chain joins TRBV27 and TRBJ1-2; 8 bases line up with TRBD1. The CDR3 has 14 residues. Unmatched junction bases numbered 7, after V lost 6 bases and J lost 4 bases. Germline V gene sequence: CDR1 MNHEY, CDR2 SMNVEV (reference sequence). CDR3 sequence (DNA): TGTGCCAGCAGCCTACTGGGACAGGCCTATGGCTACACCTTC. This translates into CASSLLGQAYGYTF.

V is TRBV24-1 and J is TRBJ2-3; 7 bases map to TRBD2. This CDR3 has 16 amino acids. The trim removed 2 bases at V and 1 base at J, leaving 5 bases unmatched. Germline V gene lookup returns CDR1 KGHDR and CDR2 SFDVKD. The CDR3 sequence is CATSDYGLEGTDTQYF. In DNA form, the CDR3 reads TGTGCCACCAGTGATTACGGACTAGAAGGCACAGATACGCAGTATTTT.

The rearrangement joins TRBV20-1 to TRBJ2-2, with 8 bases matching TRBD2. Germline CDR1 is DFQATT and CDR2 is SNEGSKA (reference sequence). The CDR3 is 15 residues long. J gave up 7 bases and V 5 bases, and 12 bases lay outside the gene matches. This chain's CDR3 is CSARAGGAISGELFF. For the CDR3, the DNA is TGCAGTGCTCGTGCGGGGGGCGCTATCAGCGGGGAGCTGTTTTTT.

CDR3: CASSLSGQWNEKLFF. The CDR3 bases are TGTGCCAGCAGTTTATCGGGACAGTGGAATGAAAAACTGTTTTTT. V is TRBV28 and J is TRBJ1-4; 7 bases line up with TRBD1. The CDR3 has 15 residues. Germline V lookup: CDR1 MDHEN, CDR2 SYDVKM. V was clipped by 1 base and J by 5 bases; unmatched bases: 4.